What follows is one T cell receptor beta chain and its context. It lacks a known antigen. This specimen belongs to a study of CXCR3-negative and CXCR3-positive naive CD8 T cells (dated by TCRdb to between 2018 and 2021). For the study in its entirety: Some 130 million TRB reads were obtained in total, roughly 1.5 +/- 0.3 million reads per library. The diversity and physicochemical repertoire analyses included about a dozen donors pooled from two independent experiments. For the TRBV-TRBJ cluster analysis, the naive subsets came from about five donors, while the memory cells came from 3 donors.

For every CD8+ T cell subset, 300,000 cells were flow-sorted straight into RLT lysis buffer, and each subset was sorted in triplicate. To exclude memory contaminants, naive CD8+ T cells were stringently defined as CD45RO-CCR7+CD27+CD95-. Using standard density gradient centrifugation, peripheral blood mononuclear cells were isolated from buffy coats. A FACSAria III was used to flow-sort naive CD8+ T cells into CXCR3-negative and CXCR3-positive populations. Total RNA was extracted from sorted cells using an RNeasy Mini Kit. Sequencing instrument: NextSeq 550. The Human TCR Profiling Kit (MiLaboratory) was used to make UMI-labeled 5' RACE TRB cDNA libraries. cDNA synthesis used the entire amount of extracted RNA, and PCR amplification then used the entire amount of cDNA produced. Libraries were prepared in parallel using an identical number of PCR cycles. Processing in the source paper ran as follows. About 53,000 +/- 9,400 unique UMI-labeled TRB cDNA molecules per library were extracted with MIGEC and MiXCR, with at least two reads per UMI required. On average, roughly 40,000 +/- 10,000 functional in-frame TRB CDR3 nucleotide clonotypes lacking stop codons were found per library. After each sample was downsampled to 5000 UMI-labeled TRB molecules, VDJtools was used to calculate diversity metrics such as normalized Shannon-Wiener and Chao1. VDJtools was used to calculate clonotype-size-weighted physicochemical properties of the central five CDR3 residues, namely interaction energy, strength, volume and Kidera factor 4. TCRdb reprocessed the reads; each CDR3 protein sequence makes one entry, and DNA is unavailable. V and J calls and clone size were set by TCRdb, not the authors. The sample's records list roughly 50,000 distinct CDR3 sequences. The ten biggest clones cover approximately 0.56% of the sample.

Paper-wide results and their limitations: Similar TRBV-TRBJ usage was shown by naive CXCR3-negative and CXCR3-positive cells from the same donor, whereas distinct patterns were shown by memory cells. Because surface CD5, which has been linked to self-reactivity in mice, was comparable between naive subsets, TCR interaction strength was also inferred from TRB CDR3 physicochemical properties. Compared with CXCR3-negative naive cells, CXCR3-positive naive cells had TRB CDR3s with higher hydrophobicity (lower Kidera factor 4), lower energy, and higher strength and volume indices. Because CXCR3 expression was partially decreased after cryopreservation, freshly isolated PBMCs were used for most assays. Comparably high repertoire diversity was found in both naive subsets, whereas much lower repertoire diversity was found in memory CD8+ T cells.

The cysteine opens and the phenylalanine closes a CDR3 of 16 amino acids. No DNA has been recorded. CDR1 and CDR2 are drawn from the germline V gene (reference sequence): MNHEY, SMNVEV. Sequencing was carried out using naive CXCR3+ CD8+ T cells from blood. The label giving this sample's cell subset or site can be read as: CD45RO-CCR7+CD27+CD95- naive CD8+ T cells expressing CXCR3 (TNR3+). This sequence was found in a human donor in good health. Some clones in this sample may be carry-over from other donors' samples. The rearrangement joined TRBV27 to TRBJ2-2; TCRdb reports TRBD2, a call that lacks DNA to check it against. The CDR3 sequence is CASSLFSSGGTGELFF.